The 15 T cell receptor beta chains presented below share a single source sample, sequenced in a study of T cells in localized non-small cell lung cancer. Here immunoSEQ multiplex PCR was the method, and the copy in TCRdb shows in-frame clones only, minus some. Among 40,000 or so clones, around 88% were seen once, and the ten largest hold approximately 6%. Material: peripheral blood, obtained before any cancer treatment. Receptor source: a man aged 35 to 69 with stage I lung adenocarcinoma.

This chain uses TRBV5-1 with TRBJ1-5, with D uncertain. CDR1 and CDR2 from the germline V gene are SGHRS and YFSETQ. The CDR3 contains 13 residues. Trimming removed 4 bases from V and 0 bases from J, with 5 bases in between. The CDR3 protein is CASSRDSNQPQHF. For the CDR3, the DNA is TGCGCCAGCAGCCGAGATAGCAATCAGCCCCAGCATTTT.

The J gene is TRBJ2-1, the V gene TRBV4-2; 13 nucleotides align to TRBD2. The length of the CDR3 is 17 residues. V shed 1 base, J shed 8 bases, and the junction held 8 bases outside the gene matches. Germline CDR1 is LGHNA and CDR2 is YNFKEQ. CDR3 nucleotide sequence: TGTGCCAGCAGCCAAGGGCCCGGACTAGCGGGAGTCCATGAGCAGTTCTTC. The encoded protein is CASSQGPGLAGVHEQFF.

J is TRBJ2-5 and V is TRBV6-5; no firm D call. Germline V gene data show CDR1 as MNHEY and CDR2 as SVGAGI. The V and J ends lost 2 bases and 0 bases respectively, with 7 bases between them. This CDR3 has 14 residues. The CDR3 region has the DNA TGTGCCAGCAGTTACGACTTGTACCAAGAGACCCAGTACTTC. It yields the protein CASSYDLYQETQYF.

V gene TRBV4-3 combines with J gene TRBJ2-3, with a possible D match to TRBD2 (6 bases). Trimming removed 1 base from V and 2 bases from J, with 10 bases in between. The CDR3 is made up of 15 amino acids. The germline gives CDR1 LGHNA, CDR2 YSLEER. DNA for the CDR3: TGCGCCAGCAGCCAAGCCCCACTAGCCACAGATACGCAGTATTTT. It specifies CASSQAPLATDTQYF.

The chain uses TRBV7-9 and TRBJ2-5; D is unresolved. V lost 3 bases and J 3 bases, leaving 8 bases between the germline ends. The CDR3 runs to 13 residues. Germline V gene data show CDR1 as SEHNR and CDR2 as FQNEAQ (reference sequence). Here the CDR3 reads CASSFASEETQYF. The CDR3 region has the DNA TGTGCCAGCAGCTTCGCGAGTGAAGAGACCCAGTACTTC.

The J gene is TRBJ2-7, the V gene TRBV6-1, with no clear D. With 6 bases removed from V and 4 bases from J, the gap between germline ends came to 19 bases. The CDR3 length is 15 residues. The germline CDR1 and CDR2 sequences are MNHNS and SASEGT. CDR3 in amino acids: CASSSMGGPLYEQYF. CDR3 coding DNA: TGTGCCAGCAGCTCGATGGGCGGCCCCCTTTACGAGCAGTACTTC.

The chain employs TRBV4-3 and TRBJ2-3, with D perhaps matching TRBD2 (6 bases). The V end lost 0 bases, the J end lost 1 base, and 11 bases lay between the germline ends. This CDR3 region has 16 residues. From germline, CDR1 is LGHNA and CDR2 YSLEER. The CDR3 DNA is TGCGCCAGCAGCCAAGATGGGGTAGCGGGCACAGATACGCAGTATTTT. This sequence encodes CASSQDGVAGTDTQYF.

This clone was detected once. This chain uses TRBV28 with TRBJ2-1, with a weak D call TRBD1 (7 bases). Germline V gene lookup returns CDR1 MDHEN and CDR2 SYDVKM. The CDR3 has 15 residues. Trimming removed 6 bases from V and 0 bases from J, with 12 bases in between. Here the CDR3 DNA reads TGTGCCAGCAGCCAGGGGGGCGGCTCCTACAATGAGCAGTTCTTC. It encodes CASSQGGGSYNEQFF.

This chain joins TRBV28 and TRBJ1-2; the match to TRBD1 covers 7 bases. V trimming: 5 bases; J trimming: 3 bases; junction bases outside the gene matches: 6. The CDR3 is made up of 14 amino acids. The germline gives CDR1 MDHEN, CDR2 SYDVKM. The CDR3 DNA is TGTGCCAGCAGTACACCACAGGGGCACTATGGCTACACCTTC. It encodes CASSTPQGHYGYTF.

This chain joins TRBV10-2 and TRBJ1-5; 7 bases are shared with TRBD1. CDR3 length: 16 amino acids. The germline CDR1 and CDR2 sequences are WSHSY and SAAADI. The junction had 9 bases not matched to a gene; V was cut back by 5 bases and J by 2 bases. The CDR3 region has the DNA TGCGCCAGCAGTCGACACCTCGGACAGGGCAATCAGCCCCAGCATTTT. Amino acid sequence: CASSRHLGQGNQPQHF.

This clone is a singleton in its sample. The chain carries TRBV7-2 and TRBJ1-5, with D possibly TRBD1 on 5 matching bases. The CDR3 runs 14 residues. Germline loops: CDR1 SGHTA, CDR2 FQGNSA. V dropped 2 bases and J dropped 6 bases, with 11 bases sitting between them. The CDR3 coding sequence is TGTGCCAGCAGCTTAATCAGGGAGGGTCAGCCCCAGCATTTT. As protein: CASSLIREGQPQHF.

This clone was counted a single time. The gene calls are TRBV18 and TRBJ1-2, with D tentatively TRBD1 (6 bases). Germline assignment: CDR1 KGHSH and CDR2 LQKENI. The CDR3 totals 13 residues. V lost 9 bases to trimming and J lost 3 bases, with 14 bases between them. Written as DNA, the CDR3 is TGTGCCAGTACGTCGGAGGGGGACTATGGCTACACCTTC. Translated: CASTSEGDYGYTF.

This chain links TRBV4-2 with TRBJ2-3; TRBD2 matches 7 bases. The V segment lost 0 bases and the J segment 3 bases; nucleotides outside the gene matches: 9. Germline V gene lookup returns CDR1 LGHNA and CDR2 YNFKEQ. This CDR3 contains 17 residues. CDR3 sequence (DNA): TGTGCCAGCAGCCAAGAAGGGTCACGGACTAGGACAGATACGCAGTATTTT. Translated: CASSQEGSRTRTDTQYF.

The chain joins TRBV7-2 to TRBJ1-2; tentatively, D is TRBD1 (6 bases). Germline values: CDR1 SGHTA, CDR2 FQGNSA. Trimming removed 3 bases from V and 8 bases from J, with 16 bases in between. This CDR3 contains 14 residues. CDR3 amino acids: CASSLGGAVDGYTF. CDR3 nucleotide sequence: TGTGCCAGCAGCTTGGGGGGCGCGGTGGACGGCTACACCTTC.

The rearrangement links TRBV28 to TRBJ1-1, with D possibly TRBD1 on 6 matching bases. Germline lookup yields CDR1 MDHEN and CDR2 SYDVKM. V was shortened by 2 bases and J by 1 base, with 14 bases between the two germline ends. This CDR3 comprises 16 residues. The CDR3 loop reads CASSLVIETGNTEAFF. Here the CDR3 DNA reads TGTGCCAGCAGTTTAGTTATAGAGACAGGGAACACTGAAGCTTTCTTT.